This TCR beta chain was profiled in a study of shared clonotypes between healthy human individuals. The assay was immunoSEQ multiplex PCR, and TCRdb's table has in-frame clones only and misses some. The sample carries 180,000 or so clones, around 93% recorded once. CDR1 LGHNA and CDR2 YNFKEQ come from the germline V gene. V gave up 0 bases and J gave up 6 bases, with 14 bases separating them. The CDR3 sequence is 16 residues long. This receptor was identified in a woman aged 25 to 45 in good health. The genes are TRBV4-2 and TRBJ1-4; D may be TRBD1 (6 bases). Sequenced input: naive CD4+ T cells sorted from blood. The subset: CD45RA+ positively selected. The chain's CDR3 is CASSQDRRGVYEKLFF. Here the CDR3 DNA reads TGTGCCAGCAGCCAAGACAGGAGGGGGGTTTATGAAAAACTGTTTTTT.